These 26 T cell receptor beta chains share one sample of origin, sequenced in a study of blood T cell repertoires in COVID-19. The assay was immunoSEQ multiplex PCR, and TCRdb's table has in-frame clones only and misses some. The sample lists hundreds of thousands of clones, roughly nine tenths occurring once. The source material was PBMCs or T cells enriched from blood (not recorded which). These TCRs come from a man aged 25-45 years who had recovered from COVID-19.

This sequence joins TRBV11-3 and TRBJ1-3; no firm D call. V was trimmed by 8 bases and J by 0 bases, leaving 11 bases between them. This CDR3 comprises 14 residues. Germline values: CDR1 SGHNT, CDR2 YENEEA. The CDR3 DNA sequence: TGTGCCAGCTCGACGGGGTTCTCTGGAAACACCATATATTTT. Its translation: CASSTGFSGNTIYF.

This clone came up a few times. The chain has TRBV18 and TRBJ1-1, with 7 bases identical to TRBD1. Germline lookup yields CDR1 KGHSH and CDR2 LQKENI. With 3 bases clipped from V and 1 base from J, the junction kept 8 bases outside the gene matches. This CDR3 contains 16 residues. In DNA form, the CDR3 reads TGTGCCAGCTCACCTGTTTTGGGACAGCGGAACACTGAAGCTTTCTTT. Translated: CASSPVLGQRNTEAFF.

The CDR3 DNA sequence: TGTGCCAGCAGCTTGGCGGGTCAGAGCCCCTACGAGCAGTACTTC. This encodes CASSLAGQSPYEQYF. This chain uses TRBV5-5 with TRBJ2-7; D remains unclear. V was cut by 0 bases and J by 2 bases, with 12 bases left in between. CDR3 length: 15 amino acids. Germline V lookup: CDR1 SGHKS, CDR2 YYEKEE (reference sequence). The entire variable domain, with the rest obtained from reference TRBV5-5 and TRBJ2-7, is as follows: DAGVTQSPTHLIKTRGQQVTLRCSPISGHKSVSWYQQVLGQGPQFIFQYYEKEERGRGNFPDRFSARQFPNYSSELNVNALLLGDSALYLCASSLAGQSPYEQYFGPGTRLTVT.

This CDR3 is CASGRLAAPNEQFF. CDR3 DNA: TGTGCCAGTGGGAGACTAGCGGCCCCCAATGAGCAGTTCTTC. The chain links TRBV28 to TRBJ2-1; 9 bases agree with TRBD2. The length of the CDR3 is 14 residues. The germline CDR1 and CDR2 sequences are MDHEN and SYDVKM. V lost 9 bases, J lost 6 bases, and 9 bases stayed unmatched.

The chain recombines TRBV2 with TRBJ2-2, with 8 bases identical to TRBD1. Germline CDR1 and CDR2: SNHLY and FYNNEI. Unmatched junction bases numbered 13, after V lost 5 bases and J lost 5 bases. The CDR3 covers 17 residues. DNA for the CDR3: TGTGCCAGCAGTCCATCCGGGACAGGAGGCCCAACCGGGGAGCTGTTTTTT. Residues: CASSPSGTGGPTGELFF. Complete variable domain (other parts from reference TRBV2 and TRBJ2-2): EPEVTQTPSHQVTQMGQEVILRCVPISNHLYFYWYRQILGQKVEFLVSFYNNEISEKSEIFDDQFSVERPDGSNFTLKIRSTKLEDSAMYFCASSPSGTGGPTGELFFGEGSRLTVL.

The V and J genes are TRBV19 and TRBJ1-5; maybe TRBD1 (5 bases). The V and J ends lost 0 bases and 8 bases respectively, with 11 bases between them. Germline V gene sequence: CDR1 LNHDA, CDR2 SQIVND (reference sequence). The CDR3 is 14 amino acids. CDR3 nucleotides: TGTGCCAGTAGTATAGACAGGGTGCCGGAGCCCCAGCATTTT. Its translation is CASSIDRVPEPQHF.

This sequence joins TRBV10-3 and TRBJ2-7; no clear D. The CDR3 spans 14 residues. The V and J ends lost 0 bases and 2 bases respectively, with 8 bases between them. Looked up from germline, CDR1 is ENHRY and CDR2 is SYGVKD. The CDR3 loop reads CAISESYSPYEQYF. CDR3 sequence (DNA): TGTGCCATCAGTGAGTCGTACAGTCCCTACGAGCAGTACTTC.

The chain has TRBV2 and TRBJ1-1; D is unclear. V was shortened by 4 bases and J by 5 bases, with 14 bases between the two germline ends. Germline V gene lookup returns CDR1 SNHLY and CDR2 FYNNEI. The CDR3 loop spans 14 amino acids. The CDR3: CASSGTLGLTEAFF. CDR3 in DNA: TGTGCCAGCAGTGGCACCCTCGGGTTGACTGAAGCTTTCTTT.

The rearrangement joins TRBV19 to TRBJ2-7, with TRBD1 identical over 9 bases. Trimming took 8 bases from V and 3 from J; bases not matched to a gene: 8. Per the germline V gene, CDR1 is LNHDA and CDR2 is SQIVND (reference sequence). This CDR3 region has 14 residues. DNA for the CDR3: TGTGCCAGTGATTCCGGGACAGGGTTCTACGAGCAGTACTTC. Protein product: CASDSGTGFYEQYF.

J is TRBJ2-5 and V is TRBV24-1, with 10 bases matching TRBD2. This CDR3 is built from 18 residues. After removal of 1 base from V and 4 bases from J, the junction contained 11 bases not matched to a gene. Germline V CDR1 and CDR2: KGHDR, SFDVKD. The CDR3 nucleotides are TGTGCCACCAGTGATTTCGCTAGCGGGAGACCGGAAGGAGAGACCCAGTACTTC. Amino acid sequence: CATSDFASGRPEGETQYF.

The gene calls are TRBV7-9 and TRBJ1-5, with D unresolved. The CDR3 runs 13 residues. Trimming took 8 bases from V and 0 from J, leaving 8 bases between them. Germline values: CDR1 SEHNR, CDR2 FQNEAQ (reference sequence). CDR3 region: CASADYSNQPQHF. CDR3 in DNA: TGTGCCAGCGCAGATTATAGCAATCAGCCCCAGCATTTT.

The V gene is TRBV4-1, the J gene TRBJ1-1, with D perhaps TRBD1 (6 bases). CDR3 length equals 16 residues. Germline CDR1 MGHRA, CDR2 YSYEKL. Trimming removed 0 bases from V and 1 base from J, with 12 bases in between. CDR3 protein: CASSQEGQTQNTEAFF. CDR3 nucleotides: TGCGCCAGCAGCCAAGAAGGACAGACGCAGAACACTGAAGCTTTCTTT.

The chain couples TRBV30 to TRBJ2-3; maybe TRBD2 (5 bases). The V gene lost 4 bases and the J gene lost 0 bases, with 11 bases spanning the gap. The CDR3 has 14 amino acids. Germline CDR1 GTSNPN, CDR2 SVGIG (reference sequence). CDR3 in amino acids: CAWNPGYSTDTQYF. The DNA for the CDR3 is TGTGCCTGGAACCCGGGATATAGCACAGATACGCAGTATTTT.

J is TRBJ2-7 and V is TRBV23-1; D ambiguous. TRBV23-1 counts as an open reading frame of uncertain function. The length of the CDR3 is 11 residues. V lost 6 bases and J 5 bases, leaving 8 bases between the germline ends. CDR3 bases: TGCGCCAGCAGATTCAATCACGAGCAGTACTTC. This sequence encodes CASRFNHEQYF.

This clone was picked up one time. The V call is TRBV3-1 (or the pseudogene TRBV3-2), the J call TRBJ2-5, with D possibly TRBD2 on 6 matching bases. Germline values: CDR1 LGHDT, CDR2 YNNKEL (reference sequence). CDR3 length: 15 residues. Trimming shortened V by 4 bases and J by 4 bases, and 16 bases separated the two germline ends. CDR3 region: CASSPRRAGGETQYF. The CDR3 coding sequence is TGTGCCAGCAGCCCTCGGAGGGCCGGGGGAGAGACCCAGTACTTC.

The CDR3 DNA sequence: TGTGCCAGCAGCCCGTGGGGGGGCGAGCAGTTCTTC. The encoded protein is CASSPWGGEQFF. This rearrangement joins TRBV7-8 to TRBJ2-1; possible D gene TRBD2, 7 bases. V was cut by 5 bases and J by 10 bases, with 12 bases left in between. The CDR3 has 12 residues. Germline V lookup: CDR1 SGHVS, CDR2 FQNEAQ.

This clone was seen only once. The V and J genes are TRBV6-5 and TRBJ1-2; 12 positions agree with TRBD1. CDR3 length: 15 amino acids. Germline CDR1 reads MNHEY; CDR2 reads SVGAGI. V lost 2 bases and J lost 7; bases outside the gene matches: 5. The CDR3 region is CASSYAGQGASGYTF. The DNA for the CDR3 is TGTGCCAGCAGTTACGCGGGACAGGGGGCAAGTGGCTACACCTTC.

V gene TRBV7-8 combines with J gene TRBJ1-3; no clear D gene. Germline CDR1 and CDR2: SGHVS and FQNEAQ. The CDR3 length is 14 residues. Trimming removed 5 bases at V and 2 bases at J, with 10 bases between. The DNA of the CDR3 is TGTGCCAGCAGCCCCTATGAGGCTGGAAACACCATATATTTT. This encodes CASSPYEAGNTIYF. Full variable domain (outside the CDR3, taken from reference TRBV7-8 and TRBJ1-3): GAGVSQSPRYKVAKRGQDVALRCDPISGHVSLFWYQQALGQGPEFLTYFQNEAQLDKSGLPSDRFFAERPEGSVSTLKIQRTQQEDSAVYLCASSPYEAGNTIYFGEGSWLTVV.

Only a few counts were recorded for this clone. The chain joins TRBV18 to TRBJ1-2, with a weak D call TRBD1 (5 bases). Germline-derived CDR1 and CDR2 are KGHSH and LQKENI. The CDR3 extends over 15 amino acids. Trimming shortened V by 0 bases and J by 5 bases, and 13 bases separated the two germline ends. The CDR3 DNA reads as TGTGCCAGCTCACCACCGCAGGGAAATAGTTATGGCTACACCTTC. This codes for CASSPPQGNSYGYTF.

V and J are TRBV2 and TRBJ1-5; D unresolved. CDR3 length: 14 amino acids. V lost 4 bases and J 3 bases, leaving 10 bases between the germline ends. Germline assignment: CDR1 SNHLY and CDR2 FYNNEI. CDR3 sequence reads: CASSAIGNNQPQHF. Here the CDR3 DNA reads TGTGCCAGCAGTGCGATCGGGAACAATCAGCCCCAGCATTTT.

V and J are TRBV30 and TRBJ2-2, with D perhaps matching TRBD1 (8 bases). Germline V gene sequence: CDR1 GTSNPN, CDR2 SVGIG (reference sequence). The CDR3 consists of 13 residues. The V end was cut by 6 bases, the J end by 6 bases, with 14 bases between. CDR3 coding DNA: TGTGCCTGCCGACAGGGGAGGGCCGGGGAGCTGTTTTTT. This gives the protein CACRQGRAGELFF.

V is TRBV3-1 (or the pseudogene TRBV3-2) and J is TRBJ1-4; the D is unclear. The CDR3 totals 14 residues. Trimming pared 4 bases from V and 3 bases from J, leaving 9 bases between. CDR1 and CDR2 (germline): LGHDT, YNNKEL (reference sequence). CDR3 DNA: TGTGCCAGCAGCCCTCAAGCCCCTAATGAAAAACTGTTTTTT. Its protein product is CASSPQAPNEKLFF.

This clone was observed once. The rearrangement joins TRBV7-8 to TRBJ2-7, with TRBD1 identical over 10 bases. This CDR3 spans 12 amino acids. The V gene end was trimmed by 7 bases and the J gene end by 7 bases; junction bases not matched to a gene: 4. The germline gives CDR1 SGHVS, CDR2 FQNEAQ. The CDR3 protein is CASTPGQGEQYF. Here the CDR3 DNA reads TGTGCCAGCACTCCGGGACAGGGGGAGCAGTACTTC.

The rearrangement joins TRBV5-4 to TRBJ1-2, with D perhaps matching TRBD1 (5 bases). With 5 bases removed from V and 3 bases from J, the gap between germline ends came to 14 bases. In germline, CDR1 is SGHNT, CDR2 YYREEE (reference sequence). The CDR3 totals 14 residues. The CDR3 loop is CASSSGNWDYGYTF. The CDR3 region has the DNA TGTGCCAGCAGTTCAGGGAATTGGGACTATGGCTACACCTTC.

This clone was observed a single time. The chain links TRBV5-1 to TRBJ2-7; 10 nucleotides agree with TRBD2. The germline V gene has CDR1 SGHRS and CDR2 YFSETQ. The CDR3 sequence is 17 residues long. After removal of 1 base from V and 1 base from J, the junction contained 8 bases not matched to a gene. CDR3 residues: CASSLRLAGEVSYEQYF. DNA for the CDR3: TGCGCCAGCAGCTTGCGGCTAGCGGGAGAGGTTTCCTACGAGCAGTACTTC. The complete variable domain, with remaining parts taken from reference TRBV5-1 and TRBJ2-7, reads KAGVTQTPRYLIKTRGQQVTLSCSPISGHRSVSWYQQTPGQGLQFLFEYFSETQRNKGNFPGRFSGRQFSNSRSEMNVSTLELGDSALYLCASSLRLAGEVSYEQYFGPGTRLTVT.

The chain employs TRBV18 and TRBJ1-6, with 7 bases lining up with TRBD1. V trimming: 3 bases; J trimming: 5 bases; junction bases outside the gene matches: 13. The germline CDR1 and CDR2 sequences are KGHSH and LQKENI. This CDR3 is built from 18 residues. DNA of the CDR3: TGTGCCAGCTCACCTACTTTTTCGAGACAGGGAGATAATTCACCCCTCCACTTT. Protein sequence: CASSPTFSRQGDNSPLHF.